This T cell receptor beta chain is drawn from a study of beta chain features in type 1 diabetes. Whole-study results and caveats: TCRB CDR3s were moderately but significantly shorter in Type 1 diabetes patients in all four CD4+ subsets.

The CDR3 is 14 amino acids. Trimming left V 7 bases short and J 5 bases short, with 18 bases between. From germline, CDR1 is SQVTM and CDR2 ANQGSEA. Expressed TCRB transcripts were sequenced because the entire RNA isolate underwent reverse transcription. Sequenced by immunoSEQ multiplex PCR; TCRdb stores in-frame clones only, minus some. The sample lists a few hundred thousand clones, roughly 24% occurring once. This clone was counted only a few times. Antigen: not known. The clonotype was recovered from a woman in her twenties or thirties with type 1 diabetes. Sequencing was done on a sample of naive CD4+ T cells from blood. J is TRBJ2-1 and V is TRBV29-1; D is perhaps TRBD2 (5 bases). Here the CDR3 reads CSASLRADHNEQFF. The CDR3 DNA is TGCAGCGCCTCCCTTCGAGCGGACCACAATGAGCAGTTCTTC.